Each of the 19 T cell receptor beta chains below was sequenced from the same sample in a study of T-cell reconstitution after alpha-beta-depleted transplantation in children. Researchers prepared the TCRbeta library using unique molecular identifiers, the study reports. From the PCR reads, TCRdb called clonotypes with MiXCR, one entry per CDR3 protein. The sample has fewer than 250,000 distinct CDR3 sequences, roughly a sixth seen once. The sample consisted of PBMCs, mostly from graft donor cells, taken 360 days after TCRalphabeta/CD19-depleted stem cell transplant. Every receptor here comes from a male patient aged 2-15 years who had a stem cell transplant for acute lymphoblastic leukemia, so the T cells may come from the graft donor.

This clonotype was seen more than once but under ten times. The chain is built from TRBV29-1 and TRBJ2-5, with 7 bases lining up with TRBD1. This CDR3 is 16 amino acids long. Germline V CDR1 and CDR2: SQVTM, ANQGSEA. V shed 0 bases, J shed 5 bases, and the junction held 12 bases outside the gene matches. The CDR3 is CSVEEWPGGVSETQYF. CDR3 nucleotides: TGCAGCGTTGAAGAATGGCCAGGGGGAGTTTCGGAGACCCAGTACTTC. The variable domain in full, with the rest retrieved from reference TRBV29-1 and TRBJ2-5, is SAVISQKPSRDICQRGTSLTIQCQVDSQVTMMFWYRQQPGQSLTLIATANQGSEATYESGFVIDKFPISRPNLTFSTLTVSNMSPEDSSIYLCSVEEWPGGVSETQYFGPGTRLLVL.

This clonotype has at least ten counts. This chain links TRBV28 with TRBJ1-4; TRBD1 aligns across 7 bases. CDR1 is MDHEN, CDR2 SYDVKM, per germline. J lost 7 bases, V lost 6 bases, and 8 bases had no gene match. The CDR3 length is 14 residues. The CDR3 sequence: CASSTGTEGEKLFF. The CDR3 bases are TGTGCCAGCAGCACCGGGACAGAGGGTGAAAAACTGTTTTTT.

This clonotype has only a few counts. CDR3 protein: CASSWGRVIGEQFF. The CDR3 DNA reads as TGTGCCAGCTCCTGGGGCAGGGTTATTGGTGAGCAGTTCTTC. The chain links TRBV7-9 to TRBJ2-1; weak D call: TRBD1 (5 bases). V lost 8 bases and J lost 9, with 20 bases in between. Germline V gene lookup returns CDR1 SEHNR and CDR2 FQNEAQ (reference sequence). The CDR3 is 14 residues long.

The chain recombines TRBV28 with TRBJ2-1, with 9 bases lining up with TRBD2. There are 14 residues in the CDR3. Germline V gene sequence: CDR1 MDHEN, CDR2 SYDVKM. Trimming removed 3 bases from V and 8 bases from J; junction bases left unmatched: 5. CDR3 in DNA: TGTGCCAGCAGTTTCGGCGGGGGGGCCCATGAGCAGTTCTTC. Its translation is CASSFGGGAHEQFF.

The chain employs TRBV4-3 and TRBJ2-3, with 7 bases that match TRBD2. The germline CDR1 and CDR2 sequences are LGHNA and YSLEER. Unmatched junction bases numbered 6, after V lost 0 bases and J lost 6 bases. There are 15 residues in the CDR3. The CDR3: CASSQESRGRDTQYF. CDR3 DNA sequence: TGCGCCAGCAGCCAAGAGTCGCGGGGGAGGGATACGCAGTATTTT.

This chain joins TRBV4-2 and TRBJ1-2, with 10 positions matching TRBD1. V lost 4 bases to trimming and J lost 8 bases; unmatched junction nucleotides: 10. The germline gives CDR1 LGHNA, CDR2 YNFKEQ. The CDR3 totals 15 residues. CDR3 sequence: CASSPDGQGVQGYTF. The CDR3 nucleotides read TGTGCCAGCAGCCCAGACGGACAGGGGGTTCAGGGCTACACCTTC.

The chain combines TRBV12-3 or TRBV12-4 with TRBJ2-7, with D perhaps TRBD1 or TRBD2 (5 bases each). Trimming removed 6 bases at V and 6 bases at J, with 15 bases between. The CDR3 sequence is 13 residues long. In DNA form, the CDR3 reads TGTGCCAGCAGGGGGGACGGCTCAACCGAGCAGTACTTC. As protein: CASRGDGSTEQYF.

The chain employs TRBV3-1 and TRBJ1-4; 7 bases map to TRBD1. This CDR3 contains 15 residues. Looked up from germline, CDR1 is LGHDT and CDR2 is YNNKEL (reference sequence). V was pared by 4 bases and J by 2 bases, with 4 bases of the junction left unmatched. DNA for the CDR3: TGTGCCAGCAGCCCCCCACAGGGGACTAATGAAAAACTGTTTTTT. Translation: CASSPPQGTNEKLFF.

This clonotype has just a few counts. The CDR3 protein is CASSLVLDSGNTIYF. The CDR3 DNA reads TGTGCCAGCAGCTTAGTTCTTGACTCTGGAAACACCATATATTTT. The rearrangement uses TRBV7-6 and TRBJ1-3; D not certain. There are 15 residues in the CDR3. Trimming pared 1 base from V and 0 bases from J, leaving 7 bases between. Germline V gene data show CDR1 as SGHVS and CDR2 as FNYEAQ.

A few counts support this clonotype. This sequence joins TRBV7-6 and TRBJ1-4; D gene uncertain. The CDR3 runs to 13 residues. CDR1 is SGHVS, CDR2 FNYEAQ, per germline. The V end lost 4 bases, the J end lost 0 bases, and 3 bases lay between the germline ends. For the CDR3, the DNA is TGTGCCAGCAGCTATACAACTAATGAAAAACTGTTTTTT. It specifies CASSYTTNEKLFF.

The V gene is TRBV27, the J gene TRBJ2-7; maybe TRBD1 (5 bases). Germline V gene sequence: CDR1 MNHEY, CDR2 SMNVEV (reference sequence). V was trimmed by 6 bases and J by 6 bases, leaving 18 bases between them. This CDR3 has 14 amino acids. CDR3 amino acids: CASRGHITAGEQYF. In nucleotides, the CDR3 is TGTGCCAGCAGGGGGCATATTACCGCCGGCGAGCAGTACTTC.

V gene TRBV12-3 or TRBV12-4 combines with J gene TRBJ1-1; D gene uncertain. The CDR3 loop spans 13 amino acids. The V end was cut by 6 bases, the J end by 0 bases, with 8 bases between. CDR3 sequence reads: CASSQELNTEAFF. CDR3 DNA sequence: TGTGCCAGCAGCCAGGAGCTGAACACTGAAGCTTTCTTT.

This clonotype has just a few counts. This chain joins TRBV7-8 and TRBJ1-4; 7 bases are shared with TRBD1. This CDR3 region has 15 residues. Per germline, CDR1 SGHVS and CDR2 FQNEAQ. V was clipped by 7 bases and J by 8 bases; unmatched bases: 13. CDR3 region: CASMNRGESREKLFF. The CDR3 coding sequence is TGTGCCAGCATGAACAGGGGAGAGAGTAGGGAAAAACTGTTTTTT.

The chain combines TRBV4-2 with TRBJ2-3; possibly TRBD1 for D (6 bases). This CDR3 has 18 amino acids. Germline loops: CDR1 LGHNA, CDR2 YNFKEQ. V gave up 6 bases and J gave up 2 bases, with 24 bases separating them. The CDR3 DNA sequence: TGTGCCAGCAGTCCAACTATCCCCAGGGGTGGGCTCACAGATACGCAGTATTTT. Amino acids: CASSPTIPRGGLTDTQYF.

This clonotype was counted between two and nine times. The rearrangement joins TRBV5-5 to TRBJ2-2; tentative D call: TRBD2 (6 bases). Trimming took off 3 bases at V and 4 bases at J, with 13 bases between the two ends. This CDR3 has 15 amino acids. Looked up from germline, CDR1 is SGHKS and CDR2 is YYEKEE (reference sequence). CDR3: CASSSGDPSTGELFF. The DNA for the CDR3 is TGTGCCAGCAGCTCGGGGGACCCGAGCACCGGGGAGCTGTTTTTT.

The chain links TRBV15 to TRBJ2-7; TRBD1 agrees at 8 bases. V lost 3 bases to trimming and J lost 2 bases; unmatched junction nucleotides: 3. The germline gives CDR1 LNHNV, CDR2 YYDKDF (reference sequence). This CDR3 is 14 amino acids long. The CDR3, as DNA: TGTGCCACCAGCAGTTTACAGGGGGCCTACGAGCAGTACTTC. It specifies CATSSLQGAYEQYF.

This clonotype was counted many times. J is TRBJ2-5 and V is TRBV20-1; D is uncertain. CDR3 length: 14 amino acids. Trimming stripped 4 bases from V and 2 bases from J, with 14 bases between. Per germline, CDR1 DFQATT and CDR2 SNEGSKA (reference sequence). This chain's CDR3 is CSATVIPLQETQYF. In nucleotides, the CDR3 is TGCAGTGCTACGGTTATCCCCCTACAAGAGACCCAGTACTTC.

This clonotype was counted many times. The V call is TRBV27, the J call TRBJ1-1; 8 bases are shared with TRBD1. Germline loops: CDR1 MNHEY, CDR2 SMNVEV (reference sequence). The V segment lost 2 bases and the J segment 4 bases; nucleotides outside the gene matches: 3. This CDR3 region has 14 residues. CDR3 protein: CASSLNRGSTEAFF. DNA for the CDR3: TGTGCCAGCAGTTTAAACAGGGGGAGCACTGAAGCTTTCTTT.

The chain uses TRBV4-2 and TRBJ2-2; 8 bases agree with TRBD2. The CDR3 covers 19 residues. V dropped 1 base and J dropped 6; count of bases not matched to a gene: 16. Germline V gene sequence: CDR1 LGHNA, CDR2 YNFKEQ. The CDR3 region has the DNA TGTGCCAGCAGCCAAGGTCGGAGAAGCGGGAGAGTTGGTGCCGGGGAGCTGTTTTTT. It specifies CASSQGRRSGRVGAGELFF.